The next 8 T cell receptor beta chains were all read from a single sample in a study of cytomegalovirus exposure and HLA in healthy donors. Primers: 60 Vbeta forward and 13 Jbeta reverse. Clones were read by immunoSEQ multiplex PCR, and TCRdb kept only the in-frame ones, dropping some. The sample lists roughly 150,000 clones; approximately 88% were seen once. The sequencing sample was made of PBMCs. All receptors derive from a young woman in good health and CMV-seronegative.

The chain recombines TRBV11-3 with TRBJ2-5; 8 bases are a match to TRBD1. This CDR3 is built from 17 residues. Germline-derived CDR1 and CDR2 are SGHNT and YENEEA. The ends lost 1 base at V and 1 base at J; junction bases unmatched: 8. CDR3 region: CASSLAFFGQGQETQYF. For the CDR3, the DNA is TGTGCCAGCAGCTTAGCCTTCTTTGGACAGGGCCAAGAGACCCAGTACTTC.

This chain connects TRBV5-6 to TRBJ2-1, with D unclear. CDR1 and CDR2 (germline): SGHDT, YYEEEE. V dropped 2 bases and J dropped 4 bases, with 7 bases sitting between them. CDR3 length: 13 residues. The CDR3 loop is CASSFRRYNEQFF. The CDR3 DNA is TGTGCCAGCAGCTTCCGCCGGTACAATGAGCAGTTCTTC.

The chain combines TRBV19 with TRBJ1-2, with D unclear. Trimming took 3 bases from V and 9 from J, leaving 14 bases between them. Germline V gene lookup returns CDR1 LNHDA and CDR2 SQIVND (reference sequence). The CDR3 extends over 13 amino acids. The chain's CDR3 is CASSMGAQRSYTF. DNA of the CDR3: TGTGCCAGTAGTATGGGAGCCCAAAGGAGCTACACCTTC.

There are a few counts of this clone. The V and J genes are TRBV6-4 and TRBJ1-1, with TRBD1 matching 9 bases. CDR1 and CDR2 (germline): MRHNA, SNTAGT. CDR3 length: 15 amino acids. The trim removed 0 bases at V and 7 bases at J, leaving 6 bases unmatched. The CDR3 sequence is CASSDSPDRGHEAFF. CDR3 DNA sequence: TGTGCCAGCAGTGACTCTCCGGACAGGGGCCATGAAGCTTTCTTT.

This chain joins TRBV4-2 and TRBJ2-2; 11 positions match TRBD2. The germline CDR1 and CDR2 sequences are LGHNA and YNFKEQ. Trimming removed 6 bases from V and 7 bases from J; junction bases left unmatched: 19. The CDR3 sequence is 19 residues long. This CDR3 is CASSTKGTSGGWVVGELFF. Written as DNA, the CDR3 is TGTGCCAGCAGTACGAAGGGAACTAGCGGGGGTTGGGTGGTCGGGGAGCTGTTTTTT.

This chain uses TRBV19 with TRBJ1-1; no definite D call. V was shortened by 2 bases and J by 5 bases, with 12 bases between the two germline ends. The CDR3 consists of 14 residues. Germline V gene sequence: CDR1 LNHDA, CDR2 SQIVND (reference sequence). The CDR3 reads CASSIMAPRTEAFF. Here the CDR3 DNA reads TGTGCCAGTAGTATAATGGCACCGAGGACTGAAGCTTTCTTT.

The chain links TRBV29-1 to TRBJ2-3; 9 nucleotides agree with TRBD1. The CDR3 runs to 16 residues. Germline trimming cut 3 bases from V and 3 bases from J; bases unmatched to any gene: 10. Germline values: CDR1 SQVTM, CDR2 ANQGSEA. The CDR3 reads CSVEPRLGTGTDTQYF. For the CDR3, the DNA is TGCAGCGTTGAGCCTAGGTTGGGGACAGGGACAGATACGCAGTATTTT.

The chain links TRBV19 to TRBJ2-3; D is ambiguous. The CDR3 covers 14 residues. Germline V lookup: CDR1 LNHDA, CDR2 SQIVND (reference sequence). V shed 2 bases and J shed 2 bases, with 8 bases lying between them. CDR3 amino acids: CASSIRRHTDTQYF. DNA of the CDR3: TGTGCCAGTAGTATAAGGCGGCACACAGATACGCAGTATTTT.